This T cell receptor (beta chain) was retrieved from a study of blood T cell repertoires in COVID-19. CDR1 and CDR2 (germline): SGHTA, FQGNSA. The CDR3 runs 14 residues. Trimming cost V 8 bases and J 7 bases, with 20 bases left between them. Profiling relied on immunoSEQ multiplex PCR, and the TCRdb table lists in-frame clones only, not all of them. In the table there are about 220,000 clones, about four fifths of which are singletons. The J gene is TRBJ1-2, the V gene TRBV7-2; perhaps TRBD1 as D (6 bases). The material sequenced was PBMCs or T cells enriched from blood (not recorded which). This TCR came from a woman in her forties or fifties who had been exposed to COVID-19. The CDR3 protein is CASSPDIEGGGYTF. CDR3 in DNA: TGTGCCAGCTCCCCAGACATCGAAGGGGGTGGCTACACCTTC.